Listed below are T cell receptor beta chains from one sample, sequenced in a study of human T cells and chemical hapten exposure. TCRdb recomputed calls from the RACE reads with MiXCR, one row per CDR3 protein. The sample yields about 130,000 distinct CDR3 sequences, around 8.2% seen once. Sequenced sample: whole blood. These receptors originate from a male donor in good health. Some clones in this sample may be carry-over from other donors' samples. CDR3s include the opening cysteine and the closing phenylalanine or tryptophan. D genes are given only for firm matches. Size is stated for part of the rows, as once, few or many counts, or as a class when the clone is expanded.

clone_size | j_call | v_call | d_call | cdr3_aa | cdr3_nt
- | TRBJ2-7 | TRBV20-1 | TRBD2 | CSAGGGSSYEQYF | TGCAGTGCCGGGGGGGGGAGCTCCTACGAGCAGTACTTC
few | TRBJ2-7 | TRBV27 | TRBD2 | CASSTASGSSYEQYF | TGTGCCAGCAGTACAGCTAGCGGGAGTTCCTACGAGCAGTACTTC
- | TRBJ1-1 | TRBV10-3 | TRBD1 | CAINRQGGTEAFF | TGTGCCATCAATCGACAGGGGGGCACTGAAGCTTTCTTT
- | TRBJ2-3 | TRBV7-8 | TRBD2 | CASSSTSNTDTQYF | TGTGCCAGCAGCTCGACTAGCAACACAGATACGCAGTATTTT
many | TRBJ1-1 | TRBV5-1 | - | CASSLDGERGTEAFF | TGCGCCAGCAGCTTGGATGGCGAGAGAGGCACTGAAGCTTTCTTT
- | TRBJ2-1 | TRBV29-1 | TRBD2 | CSVEGLAEYNEQFF | TGCAGCGTCGAGGGACTAGCGGAGTACAATGAGCAGTTCTTC
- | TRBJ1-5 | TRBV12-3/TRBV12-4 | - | CASSLYPGIGNQPQHF | TGTGCCAGCAGTTTATATCCGGGAATAGGCAATCAGCCCCAGCATTTT
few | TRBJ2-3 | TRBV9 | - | CASSGDSFADTQYF | TGTGCCAGCAGCGGGGACTCCTTCGCAGATACGCAGTATTTT
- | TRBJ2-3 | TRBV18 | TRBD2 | CASSGGTSGFSNTDTQYF | TGTGCCAGCTCAGGTGGGACTAGCGGGTTCTCTAACACAGATACGCAGTATTTT
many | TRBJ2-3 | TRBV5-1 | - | CASSPGSGTDTQYF | TGCGCCAGCAGCCCCGGGAGCGGCACAGATACGCAGTATTTT
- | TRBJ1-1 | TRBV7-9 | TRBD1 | CASSRRGQGDLMNTEAFF | TGTGCCAGCAGCCGACGAGGACAGGGGGATTTGATGAACACTGAAGCTTTCTTT